These T cell receptor beta chains were read from a single sample in a study of blood T cell repertoires in COVID-19. Measured with immunoSEQ multiplex PCR; TCRdb has only the in-frame clones, and not every one. The table has about 200,000 clones, around nine tenths seen once. Material: peripheral blood. Receptors were obtained from a middle-aged man with acute or convalescent COVID-19. Each CDR3 is given with its conserved first and last residue.

length	V	J	CDR3
12	TRBV28	TRBJ1-1	CASITSPTEAFF
15	TRBV15	TRBJ2-3	CATSRGGRAIDTQYF
15	TRBV18	TRBJ1-5	CASSRTGGGNQPQHF
15	TRBV5-1	TRBJ1-1	CASSNGRTMNTEAFF
13	TRBV20-1	TRBJ1-5	CSASEGVYQPQHF
14	TRBV5-4	TRBJ1-2	CASSFGTVDYGYTF
15	TRBV6-1	TRBJ1-1	CASSEPGHKNTEAFF
15	TRBV9	TRBJ2-7	CASSPGTGRLYEQYF
16	TRBV5-1	TRBJ1-1	CASSLVGTGASLEAFF
14	TRBV28	TRBJ1-1	CASSPPRQVAEAFF
15	TRBV6-4	TRBJ1-1	CASSLETGANTEAFF
12	TRBV6-6	TRBJ2-7	CASSTPAGEQYF
14	TRBV25-1	TRBJ2-1	CASSEGGRVNEQFF
13	TRBV7-3	TRBJ2-5	CASSQDMSETQYF
15	TRBV11-2	TRBJ2-2	CASSILRQGSGELFF
15	TRBV2	TRBJ2-5	CASSDVRGIGETQYF
16	TRBV9	TRBJ2-2	CASSGTSGGTTGELFF
15	TRBV4-2	TRBJ1-1	CASSQDNQGLTEAFF
20	TRBV19	TRBJ2-1	CASSSLVLAGTPPLYNEQFF
14	TRBV10-3	TRBJ2-2	CAITWDKNTGELFF
16	TRBV6-5	TRBJ2-5	CASSYRLAGAGETQYF
12	TRBV5-6	TRBJ2-4	CASSLAGNIQYF
16	TRBV10-1	TRBJ2-1	CASSGRRGGRKNEQFF
14	TRBV5-6	TRBJ1-2	CASSPTGATYGYTF
14	TRBV4-2	TRBJ2-3	CASSTGLSTDTQYF
15	TRBV6-4	TRBJ2-3	CASSAGTSGTDTQYF
11	TRBV10-1	TRBJ2-7	CARGDSYEQYF
15	TRBV19	TRBJ1-5	CASSIGGLSNQPQHF
15	TRBV6-5	TRBJ2-2	CASSQGFVNTGELFF
15	TRBV7-6	TRBJ2-1	CASSLGTGVGNEQFF
15	TRBV6-2/TRBV6-3	TRBJ2-1	CASSKLATSGGAGFF
15	TRBV7-9	TRBJ1-1	CASSYRQGTDTEAFF
12	TRBV12-3/TRBV12-4	TRBJ1-4	CASSWGSEKLFF
14	TRBV27	TRBJ2-1	CATTTSGGTNEQFF
14	TRBV3-1/TRBV3-2	TRBJ1-1	CASRAGQGIAEAFF
15	TRBV6-4	TRBJ2-2	CASSAQGSYTGELFF
15	TRBV5-8	TRBJ1-5	CASSLGTAFGQPQHF
16	TRBV4-2	TRBJ2-7	CASSPVPSRGPYEQYF
17	TRBV7-2	TRBJ1-3	CASSPQIGERSGNTIYF
13	TRBV19	TRBJ1-4	CASNRATNEKLFF
16	TRBV4-2	TRBJ2-2	CASSHIGTTNTGELFF
12	TRBV5-6	TRBJ1-1	CASSFSNTEAFF
12	TRBV19	TRBJ2-7	CASRGDSYEQYF
16	TRBV7-9	TRBJ2-1	CASSLDLAGAYNEQFF
17	TRBV7-6	TRBJ2-2	CASSSYGTSINTGELFF
15	TRBV27	TRBJ2-1	CASLTSSGGNNEQFF